The clone carrying this T cell receptor beta chain came up many times. Its antigen is unknown. These data originate in a study of CD8+CD57+ T cells in acquired aplastic anemia. General study results and limits: Controls did not differ significantly from patients in CD8+ Simpson's diversity.

With 6 bases removed from V and 1 base from J, the gap between germline ends came to 13 bases. This CDR3 contains 14 residues. Germline V gene data show CDR1 as MNHNS and CDR2 as SASEGT. Profiling of TCR beta VDJ combinations and CDR3 sequences used genomic DNA as template. TCRdb passed the reads through MiXCR, listing each CDR3 protein once. The table lists some 200,000 distinct CDR3 sequences, around half of them singletons. Flow cytometry had shown expanded CD8+CD57+ cells in the patients chosen for sequencing. The clonotype originates from a human donor with aplastic anemia. Source material: sorted CD4+, CD8+, or CD8+CD57+ T cells (not recorded which) from PBMCs. The chain links TRBV6-1 to TRBJ2-7; a possible D gene is TRBD2 (7 bases). The CDR3 DNA reads as TGTGCCAGCAGGAGGGGGGGCGCTTCCTACGAGCAGTACTTC. Residues: CASRRGGASYEQYF.